This T cell receptor (beta chain) is from a study of OX40 agonist ivuxolimab in advanced cancers. Overall study context: Having had anti-PD-1, anti-PD-L1 or anti-CTLA-4 therapy before was allowed, and approximately 40% had some.

TCRdb's copy holds only in-frame clones and misses some; the assay was immunoSEQ multiplex PCR. The repertoire holds 65,000 to 70,000 clones, with roughly 84% as singletons. The length of the CDR3 is 16 residues. The J segment lost 5 bases and the V segment lost 2 bases, leaving 8 bases of the junction unmatched. CDR1 is MNHEY, CDR2 SVGAGI, per germline. This TCR derives from an adult with an advanced solid tumor such as melanoma, head and neck, liver or kidney cancer. This specimen consisted of CD4+ or CD8+ T cells sorted from blood, obtained in a trial of the OX40 agonist ivuxolimab. The gene calls are TRBV6-5 and TRBJ1-4; TRBD1 matches 7 bases. DNA of the CDR3: TGTGCCAGCAGTTACACCTACAGGGGACTGAATGAAAAACTGTTTTTT. Its protein product is CASSYTYRGLNEKLFF.